Each of the 8 T cell receptor beta chains below was sequenced from the same sample in a study of a mutant IDH1 vaccine in newly diagnosed glioma. Regarding time point: baseline, week 1 (first vaccination visit). As for treatment: pre-vaccination baseline after standard-of-care therapy. This table comes from immunoSEQ multiplex PCR, and its TCRdb copy is limited to in-frame clones, with some not included. The sample has 85,000 to 100,000 clones, around 80% seen once; the top ten hold around 7%. The sequenced sample was PBMCs, obtained from a glioma patient treated with radiotherapy, temozolomide or both. These TCRs come from a man in his forties or fifties with glioma.

The V call is TRBV5-4, the J call TRBJ2-3; 8 positions agree with TRBD2. The CDR3 consists of 15 residues. Germline lookup yields CDR1 SGHNT and CDR2 YYREEE (reference sequence). V lost 4 bases and J lost 4; bases outside the gene matches: 8. CDR3 amino acids: CASSVDRGGADTQYF. The CDR3 DNA sequence: TGTGCCAGCAGCGTTGATCGGGGGGGCGCAGATACGCAGTATTTT.

The chain couples TRBV6-1 to TRBJ1-2; 7 nucleotides match TRBD1. CDR3 size: 15 residues. V shed 3 bases, J shed 4 bases, and the junction held 8 bases outside the gene matches. The germline V gene encodes CDR1 MNHNS and CDR2 SASEGT. CDR3 bases: TGTGCCAGCAGTGAGACCGGGACAGCTCCCTATGGCTACACCTTC. It yields the protein CASSETGTAPYGYTF.

The chain joins TRBV2 to TRBJ2-3; D is uncertain. The CDR3 is made up of 13 amino acids. Trimming took 6 bases from V and 1 from J, leaving 8 bases between them. Germline V gives CDR1 SNHLY, CDR2 FYNNEI. The CDR3 DNA follows: TGTGCCAGCAGACAGCTCGGCACAGATACGCAGTATTTT. Translating gives CASRQLGTDTQYF.

The rearrangement uses TRBV11-2 and TRBJ1-5; unclear D gene. Trimming cost V 3 bases and J 5 bases, with 8 bases left between them. Germline lookup yields CDR1 SGHAT and CDR2 FQNNGV. This CDR3 spans 13 amino acids. The CDR3 loop reads CASSFAIDQPQHF. CDR3 DNA sequence: TGTGCCAGCAGCTTCGCGATTGATCAGCCCCAGCATTTT.

The J gene is TRBJ2-1, the V gene TRBV4-3; D may be TRBD2 (6 bases). The V gene's germline CDR1 is LGHNA and CDR2 YSLEER. V was cut by 0 bases and J by 4 bases, with 10 bases left in between. This CDR3 is 15 amino acids long. The chain's CDR3 is CASSQDPSEYNEQFF. The CDR3 nucleotides read TGCGCCAGCAGCCAAGACCCTAGCGAGTACAATGAGCAGTTCTTC.

This sequence joins TRBV6-1 and TRBJ2-5; D is unresolved. The CDR3 has 13 amino acids. The germline CDR1 and CDR2 sequences are MNHNS and SASEGT. The V gene lost 3 bases and the J gene lost 5 bases, with 10 bases spanning the gap. The CDR3 DNA sequence: TGTGCCAGCAGTGATGGTCTCCCGGAGACCCAGTACTTC. This sequence encodes CASSDGLPETQYF.

This chain uses TRBV5-5 with TRBJ2-1; D may match TRBD1 or TRBD2 (5 bases each). The CDR3 runs to 14 residues. The V end lost 4 bases, the J end lost 6 bases, and 14 bases lay between the germline ends. Germline CDR1 is SGHKS and CDR2 is YYEKEE (reference sequence). The CDR3 bases are TGTGCCAGCAGCCGGGACCCTGGCGGCAATGAGCAGTTCTTC. This codes for CASSRDPGGNEQFF.

The V and J genes are TRBV19 and TRBJ2-1; D is uncertain. Trimming removed 5 bases at V and 6 bases at J, with 8 bases between. Germline CDR1 LNHDA, CDR2 SQIVND (reference sequence). The CDR3 sequence is 12 residues long. This CDR3 reads CASSYSGNEQFF. CDR3 nucleotides: TGTGCCAGTAGTTACTCAGGCAATGAGCAGTTCTTC.